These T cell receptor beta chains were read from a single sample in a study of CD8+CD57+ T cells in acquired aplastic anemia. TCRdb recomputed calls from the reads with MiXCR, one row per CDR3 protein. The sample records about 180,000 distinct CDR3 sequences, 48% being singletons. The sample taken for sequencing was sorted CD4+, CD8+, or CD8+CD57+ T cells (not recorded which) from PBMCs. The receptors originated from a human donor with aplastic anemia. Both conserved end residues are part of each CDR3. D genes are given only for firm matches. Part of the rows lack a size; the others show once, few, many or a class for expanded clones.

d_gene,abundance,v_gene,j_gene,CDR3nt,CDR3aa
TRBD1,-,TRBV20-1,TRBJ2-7,TGCAGTGCCCATAGACAGGGCATCTCCTACGAGCAGTACTTC,CSAHRQGISYEQYF
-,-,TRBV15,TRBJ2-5,TGTGCCACCAGCAGCGAAGGGGCTCTGCAAGAGACCCAGTACTTC,CATSSEGALQETQYF
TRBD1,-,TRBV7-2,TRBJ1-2,TGTGCCAGCAGCCAACAGGGGGGATTCTATGGCTACACCTTC,CASSQQGGFYGYTF
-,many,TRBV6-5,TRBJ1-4,TGTGCCAGCAGCCCCCTGGGGGAAAAACTGTTTTTT,CASSPLGEKLFF
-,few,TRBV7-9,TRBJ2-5,TGTGCCAGCAGCCAGCTTGCGGAACGGGAGACCCAGTACTTC,CASSQLAERETQYF
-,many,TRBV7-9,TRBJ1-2,TGTGCCAGCAGCGAAACGGGGAGCTCTAACTATGGCTACACCTTC,CASSETGSSNYGYTF
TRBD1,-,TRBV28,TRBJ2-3,TGTGCCAGCAGTTCCCCTAGGGGGCCCAGCACAGATACGCGGTATTTT,CASSSPRGPSTDTRYF
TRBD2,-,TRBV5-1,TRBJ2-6,TGCGCCAGCAGCTTGGCCGCGGGAAGCGGGACCTCTGGGGCCAACGTCCTGGCTTTC,CASSLAAGSGTSGANVLAF
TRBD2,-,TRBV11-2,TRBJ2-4,TGTGCCAGCAGCTTTGGACTAGCGGATCCCATTCAGTACTTC,CASSFGLADPIQYF
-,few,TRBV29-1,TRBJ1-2,TGCAGCGTTGATAGGGCTAACTATGGCTACACCTTC,CSVDRANYGYTF
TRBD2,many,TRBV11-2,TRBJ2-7,TGTGCCAGCAGCTTTTCGTCCGTCCCTAGCGGAACAACCTACGAGCAGTACTTC,CASSFSSVPSGTTYEQYF
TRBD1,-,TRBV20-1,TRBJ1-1,TGCAGTGCTCGTCCCGGGACAGGTTTGAACACTGAAGCTTTCTTT,CSARPGTGLNTEAFF
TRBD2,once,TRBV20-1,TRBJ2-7,TGCAGTGCGAGGACTAGCGGCGAGCAGTACTTC,CSARTSGEQYF
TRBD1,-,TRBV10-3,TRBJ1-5,TGTGCCATCAGTGACGAGACAGGGGTTCAGCCCCAGCATTTT,CAISDETGVQPQHF
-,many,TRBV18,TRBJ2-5,TGTGCCAGCTCACCACCGAACGCTAGGGAGACCCAGTACTTC,CASSPPNARETQYF
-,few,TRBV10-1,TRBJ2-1,TGCGCCAGCAGTGAGTCGAGGGGGGGATCCTACAATGAGCAGTTCTTC,CASSESRGGSYNEQFF
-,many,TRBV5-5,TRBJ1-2,TGTGCCAGCAGCTTGGGCCTCACAGGAGGCGGCTACACCTTC,CASSLGLTGGGYTF
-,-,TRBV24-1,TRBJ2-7,TGTGCCACCGGGGAGTGGGGCGAGCAGTACTTC,CATGEWGEQYF
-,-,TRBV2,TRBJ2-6,TGTGCCAGCGGTGAACAACGTGGAGCCTCTGGGGCCAACGCCCTGACTTTC,CASGEQRGASGANALTF
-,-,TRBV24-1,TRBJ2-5,TGTGCCACCAGTGGGGGTGCCGCTGGTCCCATCCAAGAGACCCAGTACTTC,CATSGGAAGPIQETQYF
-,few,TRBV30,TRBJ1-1,TGTGCCTGGAGTGTTGGCGGGAACACTGAAGCTTTCTTT,CAWSVGGNTEAFF
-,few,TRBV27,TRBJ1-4,TGTGCCAGCAGTCTCTACCGATACAGGGATCGGGATGAAAAACTGTTTTTT,CASSLYRYRDRDEKLFF
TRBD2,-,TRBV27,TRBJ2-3,TGTGCCAGCAGTTCGATCCTAGCGGGAGGGGATACACAGTATTTT,CASSSILAGGDTQYF
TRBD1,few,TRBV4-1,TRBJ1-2,TGCGCCAGCAGCCCCGGACAGGGAGACTATGGCTACACCTTC,CASSPGQGDYGYTF
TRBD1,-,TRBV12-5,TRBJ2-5,TGTGCTAGTGGTCCCGGACAGGGGGCTGTGAGAGAGACCCAGTACTTC,CASGPGQGAVRETQYF
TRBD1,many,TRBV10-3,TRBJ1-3,TGTGCCATCAGACCGAGGGACAGAGATCTTATCCTCCCTGCTGGAAACACCATATATTTT,CAIRPRDRDLILPAGNTIYF
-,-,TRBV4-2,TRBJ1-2,TGTGCCAGCAGCCAAGAGATGACAGGAGCGCTATATGGCTACACCTTC,CASSQEMTGALYGYTF
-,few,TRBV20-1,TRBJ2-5,TGCAGTGCTAGAGGGGCGTGGATAGCCCCAGAGACCCAGTACTTC,CSARGAWIAPETQYF